The clone carrying this T cell receptor beta chain appeared many times. As yet, its antigen is unknown. Trimming pared 3 bases from V and 0 bases from J, leaving 8 bases between. The CDR3 extends over 14 amino acids. CDR1 and CDR2 from the germline V gene are MDHEN and SYDVKM. This sample's time point: persistent/refractory GD, antithyroid drugs over 5 years with positive TRAb. Construction of the TCR library relied on RNA isolated from PBMCs. This specimen belongs to a study of regulatory T cells in long-lasting Graves disease. Whole-study findings and limits: Favored usage of TRBV28, TRBJ1-2 and TRBJ2-5 was recorded in persistent disease.

In building TCR beta libraries, iRepertoire HTBI primers were used together with Arm-PCR of CDR3 regions. TCRdb used MiXCR to reprocess the multiplex PCR reads, holding one entry per CDR3 protein. The repertoire holds 350,000 to 450,000 distinct CDR3 sequences, around 20% seen once, with over 11% in the top ten. This TCR derives from a female donor with Graves disease. The sample in question was peripheral blood mononuclear cells (PBMCs), obtained when the disease was refractory, from a patient treated with antithyroid drugs. The V and J genes are TRBV28 and TRBJ1-1; the D is unclear. CDR3 amino acids: CASSLAVMNTEAFF. In DNA form, the CDR3 reads TGTGCCAGCAGTTTGGCCGTTATGAACACTGAAGCTTTCTTT.